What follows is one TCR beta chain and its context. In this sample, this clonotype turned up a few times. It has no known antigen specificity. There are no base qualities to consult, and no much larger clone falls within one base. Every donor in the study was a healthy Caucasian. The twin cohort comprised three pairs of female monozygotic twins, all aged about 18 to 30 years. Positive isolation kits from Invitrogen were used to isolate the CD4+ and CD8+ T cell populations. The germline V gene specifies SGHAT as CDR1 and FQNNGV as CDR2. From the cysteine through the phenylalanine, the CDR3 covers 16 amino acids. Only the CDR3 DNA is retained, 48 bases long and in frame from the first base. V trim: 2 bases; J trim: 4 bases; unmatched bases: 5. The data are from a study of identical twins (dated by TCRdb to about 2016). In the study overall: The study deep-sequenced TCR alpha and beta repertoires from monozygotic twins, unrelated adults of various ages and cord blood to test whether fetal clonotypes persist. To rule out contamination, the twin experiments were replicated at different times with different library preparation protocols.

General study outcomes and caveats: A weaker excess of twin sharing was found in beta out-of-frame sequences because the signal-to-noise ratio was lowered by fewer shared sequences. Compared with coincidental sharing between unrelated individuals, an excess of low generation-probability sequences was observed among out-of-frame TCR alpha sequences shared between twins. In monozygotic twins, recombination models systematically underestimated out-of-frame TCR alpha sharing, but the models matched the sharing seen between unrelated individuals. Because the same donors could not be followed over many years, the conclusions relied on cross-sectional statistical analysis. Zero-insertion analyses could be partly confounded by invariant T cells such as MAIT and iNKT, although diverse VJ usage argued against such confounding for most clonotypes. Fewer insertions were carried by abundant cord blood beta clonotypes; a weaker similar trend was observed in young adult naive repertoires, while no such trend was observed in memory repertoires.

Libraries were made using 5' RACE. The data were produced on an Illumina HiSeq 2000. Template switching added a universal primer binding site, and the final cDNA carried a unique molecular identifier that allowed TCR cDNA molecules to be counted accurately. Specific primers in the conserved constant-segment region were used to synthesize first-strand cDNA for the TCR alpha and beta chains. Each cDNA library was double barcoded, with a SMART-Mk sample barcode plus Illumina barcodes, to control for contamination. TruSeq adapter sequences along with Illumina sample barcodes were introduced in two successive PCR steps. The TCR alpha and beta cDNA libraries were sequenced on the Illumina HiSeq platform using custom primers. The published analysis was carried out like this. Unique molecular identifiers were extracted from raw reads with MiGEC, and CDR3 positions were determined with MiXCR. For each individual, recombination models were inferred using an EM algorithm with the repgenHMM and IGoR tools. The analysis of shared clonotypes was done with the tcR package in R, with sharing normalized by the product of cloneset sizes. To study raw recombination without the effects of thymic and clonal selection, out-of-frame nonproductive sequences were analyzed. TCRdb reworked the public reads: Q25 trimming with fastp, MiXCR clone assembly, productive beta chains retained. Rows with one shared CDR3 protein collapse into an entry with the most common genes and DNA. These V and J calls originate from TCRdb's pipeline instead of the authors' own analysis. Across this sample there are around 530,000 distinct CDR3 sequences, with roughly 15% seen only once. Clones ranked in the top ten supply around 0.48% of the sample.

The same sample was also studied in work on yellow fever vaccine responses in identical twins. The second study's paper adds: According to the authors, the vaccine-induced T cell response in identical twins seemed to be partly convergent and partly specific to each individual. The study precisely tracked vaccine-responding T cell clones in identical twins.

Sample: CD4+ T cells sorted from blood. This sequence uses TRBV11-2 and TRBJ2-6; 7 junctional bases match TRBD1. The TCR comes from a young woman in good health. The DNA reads TGTGCCAGCAGCTTATCGACAGGGTCAGGGGCCAACGTCCTGACTTTC. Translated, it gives CASSLSTGSGANVLTF. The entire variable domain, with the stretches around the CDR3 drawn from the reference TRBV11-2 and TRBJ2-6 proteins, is EAGVAQSPRYKIIEKRQSVAFWCNPISGHATLYWYQQILGQGPKLLIQFQNNGVVDDSQLPKDRFSAERLKGVDSTLKIQPAKLEDSAVYLCASSLSTGSGANVLTFGAGSRLTVL.